This paragraph covers one T cell receptor (beta chain) sequence. Its antigen remains unidentified. There are no base qualities to consult, and no much larger clone falls within one base. The data belong to a study of blood T cell repertoires in COVID-19 (TCRdb year 2020). The study in broad terms: Samples from collaborators originated in the United States, Italy and Spain and spanned both the acute and convalescent phases of COVID-19. The prospective study material was composed of cDNA or gDNA derived from T cells, B-cell-depleted T cells, or PBMCs. Deeply sampled blood TCRbeta repertoires from subjects exposed to, actively infected with, or recovered from COVID-19 were included in the dataset. The repertoires were made available in a free public database intended to serve as a resource for research on the immune response to SARS-CoV-2. Samples came from the ongoing ImmuneRACE study (first 160 participants) plus 1,254 subjects from 6 global collaborators. A de-identified subject ID, COVID-19 status, age in years and sex were almost always included in the sample metadata. HLA class I and class II types, where available, came from metadata supplied by the sample provider rather than from assay-based typing. Study-level results and caveats: The amount of clinical and demographic metadata varied by source and participant and was provided uncurated.

TCRbeta CDR3 regions were amplified from genomic DNA by means of the immunoSEQ Assay, a bias-controlled multiplex PCR. Concerning the study's data processing: Nucleated cell counts per sample were estimated from amplification of reference gene primers within the assay. To quantify the absolute abundance of each unique TCRbeta CDR3 rearrangement, sequence reads were collapsed and filtered. For each sample, productive Simpson clonality was calculated as the square root of Simpson's diversity index across productive rearrangements. The immuneACCESS repertoire file appears here via TCRdb, limited to in-frame rearrangements. These files lack a portion of the clones; in checked studies, under half of the deficit traces to unresolved V genes, and the cause of the others is not known. V and J calls and clone size come straight from that table; D and trimming were deduced from the DNA. This sample gives roughly 89,000 clones in total; roughly 80% of them show up just once. Around a sixth of the sample rests with the top ten.

From the cysteine through the phenylalanine, the CDR3 covers 14 amino acids. Of the read, only the CDR3 DNA is kept; its 42 bases are in frame from base 1. Trimming at the junction amounts to 2 bases on V and 6 bases on J, and the germline ends lie 10 bases apart. CDR1 and CDR2 (KGHSH, LQKENI) derive from the germline V gene. Each collaborating institution followed its own protocols to collect whole blood in K2EDTA tubes. For TCRbeta analysis, collaborators shipped samples as frozen whole blood, isolated PBMCs, or DNA extracted from either of those sample types. The clonotype comes from a woman aged 80 or older with acute or convalescent COVID-19. Sequencing used peripheral blood. Rearrangement joined TRBV18 to TRBJ1-4; no confident D gene assignment can be made. The bases read TGTGCCAGCTCACCAAATTCACAAGATGAAAAACTGTTTTTT. Protein translation: CASSPNSQDEKLFF.